Listed here are 21 T cell receptor beta chains from one sample, sequenced in a study of CD8 T cells in Susac syndrome. Roughly 0.45 to 1 ug RNA was reverse transcribed with random hexamers. In TCRdb, the immunoSEQ multiplex PCR reads were re-called with MiXCR into one record per CDR3 protein. This table holds roughly 150,000 distinct CDR3 sequences, over 85% found once. The material sequenced was CD8+ T cells from PBMCs. These receptors all come from a human donor with multiple sclerosis.

The chain couples TRBV11-3 to TRBJ2-1; TRBD1 agrees at 7 bases. The ends lost 0 bases at V and 5 bases at J; junction bases unmatched: 7. Germline loops: CDR1 SGHNT, CDR2 YENEEA. This CDR3 has 16 amino acids. Written as DNA, the CDR3 is TGTGCCAGCAGCTTAGATGACAGGGCTTTACACAATGAGCAGTTCTTC. It is translated as CASSLDDRALHNEQFF.

The DNA for the CDR3 is TGCAGTGCTAGAGATCTGAGAACAGGGGATGGCTACACCTTC. Protein product: CSARDLRTGDGYTF. The genes are TRBV20-1 and TRBJ1-2, with 7 nucleotides matching TRBD1. Germline assignment: CDR1 DFQATT and CDR2 SNEGSKA (reference sequence). J gave up 6 bases and V 0 bases, and 7 bases lay outside the gene matches. The CDR3 is made up of 14 amino acids.

This chain links TRBV9 with TRBJ2-1, with D unresolved. The CDR3 loop spans 13 amino acids. The germline V gene encodes CDR1 SGDLS and CDR2 YYNGEE. V lost 2 bases to trimming and J lost 5 bases, with 8 bases between them. CDR3 loop: CASSVGRNNEQFF. DNA of the CDR3: TGTGCCAGCAGCGTCGGACGGAACAATGAGCAGTTCTTC. The full variable domain, its missing parts supplied by reference TRBV9 and TRBJ2-1, is DSGVTQTPKHLITATGQRVTLRCSPRSGDLSVYWYQQSLDQGLQFLIQYYNGEERAKGNILERFSAQQFPDLHSELNLSSLELGDSALYFCASSVGRNNEQFFGPGTRLTVL.

This rearrangement joins TRBV13 to TRBJ2-2, with D perhaps being TRBD1 or TRBD2 (5 bases each). Trimming took 6 bases from V and 5 from J, leaving 10 bases between them. The CDR3 has 13 residues. CDR1 and CDR2 from the germline V gene are PRHDT and FYEKMQ (reference sequence). CDR3 loop: CASSGGLTGELFF. In DNA, the CDR3 is TGTGCCAGCAGTGGGGGATTGACCGGGGAGCTGTTTTTT.

The V gene is TRBV27, the J gene TRBJ2-6; D gene uncertain. The germline gives CDR1 MNHEY, CDR2 SMNVEV (reference sequence). V dropped 2 bases and J dropped 2 bases, with 10 bases sitting between them. CDR3 length equals 16 residues. The CDR3 sequence: CASSLGMAAGANVLTF. The CDR3 nucleotides are TGTGCCAGCAGTTTAGGGATGGCGGCTGGGGCCAACGTCCTGACTTTC.

V usage is TRBV9 and J usage is TRBJ1-1; no clear D. The CDR3 loop spans 14 amino acids. CDR1 and CDR2 from the germline V gene are SGDLS and YYNGEE. Trimming removed 0 bases from V and 6 bases from J, with 12 bases in between. The CDR3 DNA is TGTGCCAGCAGCGTAGCTCCTGGGAAGTCTGAAGCTTTCTTT. Amino acid sequence: CASSVAPGKSEAFF.

The V call is TRBV18, the J call TRBJ1-1, with 10 nucleotides matching TRBD1. Germline V gene lookup returns CDR1 KGHSH and CDR2 LQKENI. The trim removed 0 bases at V and 0 bases at J, leaving 10 bases unmatched. The CDR3 is 19 residues long. CDR3 DNA sequence: TGTGCCAGCTCACCACCGAAGGCGGGACAGGGGACCATGAACACTGAAGCTTTCTTT. Residues: CASSPPKAGQGTMNTEAFF.

This clonotype was recorded once. This chain connects TRBV12-3 or TRBV12-4 to TRBJ2-1; 9 bases fit TRBD2. Trimming cost V 3 bases and J 8 bases; bases outside gene matches: 5. This CDR3 is built from 14 residues. The CDR3 region has the DNA TGTGCCAGCAGTTTCGCGGGAGGGTCGGATGAGCAGTTCTTC. Encoded protein: CASSFAGGSDEQFF.

The chain couples TRBV30 to TRBJ2-7, with unresolved D. The V and J ends lost 5 bases and 2 bases respectively, with 16 bases between them. From germline, CDR1 is GTSNPN and CDR2 SVGIG (reference sequence). The CDR3 spans 14 residues. The CDR3 nucleotides read TGTGCCTGGTCCTCACGGACCCTTACCTACGAGCAGTACTTC. Residues: CAWSSRTLTYEQYF.

The genes are TRBV2 and TRBJ1-1; D unresolved. The CDR3 length is 13 residues. Per the germline V gene, CDR1 is SNHLY and CDR2 is FYNNEI. Trimming pared 9 bases from V and 1 base from J, leaving 12 bases between. The CDR3, as DNA: TGTGCCAGTTTACTCGCCAGGAACACTGAAGCTTTCTTT. This sequence encodes CASLLARNTEAFF.

The chain links TRBV28 to TRBJ1-1, with D maybe TRBD1 (5 bases). V gave up 6 bases and J gave up 0 bases, with 11 bases separating them. The CDR3 sequence is 14 residues long. The germline gives CDR1 MDHEN, CDR2 SYDVKM. Here the CDR3 DNA reads TGTGCCAGCAGACTGGGGCAGATGAACACTGAAGCTTTCTTT. Encoded protein: CASRLGQMNTEAFF.

This clonotype was seen a single time. This CDR3 reads CSVVTGFTYEQYF. The CDR3, as DNA: TGCAGCGTTGTCACCGGGTTCACCTACGAGCAGTACTTC. The rearrangement joins TRBV29-1 to TRBJ2-7; no reliable D call. The CDR3 consists of 13 residues. With 4 bases removed from V and 2 bases from J, the gap between germline ends came to 12 bases. The germline gives CDR1 SQVTM, CDR2 ANQGSEA.

This chain's CDR3 is CSARLRRSNQPQHF. The CDR3 DNA reads TGCAGTGCTAGACTGAGACGGAGCAATCAGCCCCAGCATTTT. The chain combines TRBV20-1 with TRBJ1-5; no definite D call. Germline V CDR1 and CDR2: DFQATT, SNEGSKA (reference sequence). V lost 2 bases, J lost 1 base, and 9 bases lay in between. The CDR3 totals 14 residues.

J is TRBJ2-1 and V is TRBV7-2, with TRBD1 matching 7 bases. The CDR3 length is 16 residues. Losses at the gene ends were 0 bases for V and 1 base for J; bases not matched to a gene: 3. The germline V gene encodes CDR1 SGHTA and CDR2 FQGNSA. The CDR3 is CASSLALRGSYNEQFF. The CDR3 coding sequence is TGTGCCAGCAGCTTAGCGCTCAGGGGGTCCTACAATGAGCAGTTCTTC.

The rearrangement joins TRBV5-4 to TRBJ1-1; D may be TRBD1 (5 bases). The V gene lost 0 bases and the J gene lost 4 bases, with 10 bases spanning the gap. The CDR3 spans 14 residues. Germline V gene data show CDR1 as SGHNT and CDR2 as YYREEE (reference sequence). The CDR3 nucleotides read TGTGCCAGCAGCTTGGCCGTAACAGGCACTGAAGCTTTCTTT. It specifies CASSLAVTGTEAFF.

This clonotype was counted once. The chain combines TRBV29-1 with TRBJ2-7; D is ambiguous. This CDR3 is 12 amino acids long. V gave up 0 bases and J gave up 4 bases, with 7 bases separating them. Germline assignment: CDR1 SQVTM and CDR2 ANQGSEA. The CDR3 spells CSVEDLRYEQYF. CDR3 DNA: TGCAGCGTTGAAGATCTTAGGTACGAGCAGTACTTC.

This chain joins TRBV27 and TRBJ2-1, with 7 bases lining up with TRBD1. The ends lost 5 bases at V and 12 bases at J; junction bases unmatched: 16. The CDR3 contains 15 residues. The germline CDR1 and CDR2 sequences are MNHEY and SMNVEV (reference sequence). The DNA of the CDR3 is TGTGCCAGCAGTCCCACGGGACAGCCGCAGGTTGGGCAGTTCTTC. This codes for CASSPTGQPQVGQFF.

The gene calls are TRBV9 and TRBJ1-2, with 9 bases aligning to TRBD1. Per germline, CDR1 SGDLS and CDR2 YYNGEE. The trim removed 0 bases at V and 4 bases at J, leaving 4 bases unmatched. This CDR3 has 15 residues. The CDR3 is CASSVEQGAFYGYTF. CDR3 nucleotides: TGTGCCAGCAGCGTAGAACAGGGGGCTTTCTATGGCTACACCTTC.

The chain is built from TRBV7-2 and TRBJ2-1; D remains ambiguous. Germline lookup yields CDR1 SGHTA and CDR2 FQGNSA. Trimming took off 1 base at V and 7 bases at J, with 8 bases between the two ends. The CDR3 runs 13 residues. CDR3: CASSLGRTNEQFF. CDR3 bases: TGTGCCAGCAGCTTAGGTCGTACGAATGAGCAGTTCTTC.

This clonotype has only one observation. The chain couples TRBV27 to TRBJ1-5; D call uncertain. The germline gives CDR1 MNHEY, CDR2 SMNVEV (reference sequence). This CDR3 comprises 13 residues. V was pared by 0 bases and J by 3 bases, with 3 bases between. The CDR3 protein is CASSLSNNQPQHF. In DNA, the CDR3 is TGTGCCAGCAGTTTATCGAACAATCAGCCCCAGCATTTT.

The chain employs TRBV7-9 and TRBJ2-7; TRBD1 matches 7 bases. The junction had 7 bases not matched to a gene; V was cut back by 7 bases and J by 7 bases. Germline CDR1 reads SEHNR; CDR2 reads FQNEAQ (reference sequence). The CDR3 spans 12 residues. Here the CDR3 reads CASTETGPEQYF. Written as DNA, the CDR3 is TGTGCCAGCACGGAGACAGGGCCAGAGCAGTACTTC.